The T cell receptor beta chain under discussion was sequenced for a study of shared clonotypes between healthy human individuals. The method was immunoSEQ multiplex PCR; TCRdb's version includes in-frame clones alone and lacks a portion of them. The sample records some 1.4 million clones, 96% being singletons. From germline, CDR1 is SGHTA and CDR2 FQGTGA. The V segment lost 3 bases and the J segment 5 bases; nucleotides outside the gene matches: 10. The CDR3 is 17 amino acids. Sequenced material: naive CD4+ T cells sorted from blood. Subset meaning: CD45RA+ positively selected. This chain uses TRBV7-3 with TRBJ2-2; the match to TRBD2 covers 9 bases. The sequence was obtained from a young man in good health. DNA of the CDR3: TGTGCCAGCAGCTTCTCCCGACTAGCGGCCGATACCGGGGAGCTGTTTTTT. It is translated as CASSFSRLAADTGELFF.